This T cell receptor beta chain comes out of a study of T cells in Graves' hyperthyroidism and ophthalmopathy. TCR beta CDR3 regions were amplified from RNA transcripts. HTBI primers were employed in a first-round RT-PCR of the TCR CDR3. TCRdb recomputed calls from the multiplex PCR reads with MiXCR, one row per CDR3 protein. The sample includes 450,000 to 550,000 distinct CDR3 sequences, approximately 25% of them seen just once. The CDR3 has 14 residues. Germline CDR1 reads SGHTA; CDR2 reads FQGTGA. With 0 bases clipped from V and 10 bases from J, the junction kept 2 bases outside the gene matches. The sample holds many counts of this clonotype.

The receptor's source is a woman aged 25 to 39 with Graves' ophthalmopathy. The sequencing sample was made of blood. The V call is TRBV7-3, the J call TRBJ2-4; TRBD1 matches at 11 bases. The CDR3 DNA sequence: TGTGCCAGCAGCTTAACGGGACAGGGGGATATTCAGTACTTC. Translation: CASSLTGQGDIQYF.